The 5 T cell receptor beta chains below were found in one sample sequenced in a study of cytomegalovirus exposure and HLA in healthy donors. PCR primers comprised 60 Vbeta and 13 Jbeta primers. Using immunoSEQ multiplex PCR, the repertoire was profiled, and TCRdb retains in-frame clones only, with some absent. The sample lists about 230,000 clones, around 80% occurring once. Sequences were obtained from PBMCs. The source of these receptors is a woman aged 55-69 years in good health and CMV-seropositive.

The CDR3 region has the DNA TGCGCCAGCAGCTGGGGACTGGTTGAAAAACTGTTTTTT. As protein: CASSWGLVEKLFF. This chain uses TRBV5-1 with TRBJ1-4; weak D call: TRBD1 (5 bases). The germline CDR1 and CDR2 sequences are SGHRS and YFSETQ. The length of the CDR3 is 13 residues. V was pared by 3 bases and J by 7 bases, with 10 bases between. The whole variable domain, filled in from reference TRBV5-1 and TRBJ1-4, reads KAGVTQTPRYLIKTRGQQVTLSCSPISGHRSVSWYQQTPGQGLQFLFEYFSETQRNKGNFPGRFSGRQFSNSRSEMNVSTLELGDSALYLCASSWGLVEKLFFGSGTQLSVL.

This chain connects TRBV30 to TRBJ1-5; D is undetermined. The V and J ends lost 5 bases and 5 bases respectively, with 7 bases between them. The CDR3 is 11 residues long. Germline V CDR1 and CDR2: GTSNPN, SVGIG (reference sequence). The CDR3 DNA follows: TGTGCCTGGGGTCGCGATCAGCCCCAGCATTTT. The encoded protein is CAWGRDQPQHF.

This chain links TRBV6-4 with TRBJ2-5; 8 bases are a match to TRBD1. The CDR3 runs 13 residues. CDR1 MRHNA and CDR2 SNTAGT come from the germline V gene. Unmatched junction bases numbered 2, after V lost 4 bases and J lost 4 bases. CDR3 loop: CASSGDRGETQYF. CDR3 DNA sequence: TGTGCCAGCAGTGGAGACAGGGGAGAGACCCAGTACTTC.

The genes are TRBV7-9 and TRBJ1-5, with 8 bases fitting TRBD1. The ends lost 5 bases at V and 7 bases at J; junction bases unmatched: 10. Germline-derived CDR1 and CDR2 are SEHNR and FQNEAQ (reference sequence). The CDR3 is made up of 15 amino acids. The CDR3 here is CASSLPDRDGQPQHF. The CDR3 DNA reads TGTGCCAGCAGCCTACCGGACAGGGACGGGCAGCCCCAGCATTTT.

The chain is built from TRBV7-9 and TRBJ1-1; no reliable D call. The CDR3 spans 13 residues. Trimming stripped 5 bases from V and 2 bases from J, with 9 bases between. Germline V gene sequence: CDR1 SEHNR, CDR2 FQNEAQ (reference sequence). The CDR3 sequence: CASSTQSNTEAFF. In nucleotides, the CDR3 is TGTGCCAGCAGCACACAGAGCAACACTGAAGCTTTCTTT.